What follows are 15 T cell receptor beta chains derived from one specimen sequenced in a study of blood T cell repertoires in COVID-19. Only in-frame clones appear in the TCRdb table, and some are missing; sequencing was by immunoSEQ multiplex PCR. Of about 270,000 clones in the sample, roughly 83% were seen once. The sample taken for sequencing was peripheral blood. These receptors all stem from a woman of 80 years or more with COVID-19, enrolled during active disease.

V is TRBV4-1 and J is TRBJ2-5; 10 bases align to TRBD2. The germline CDR1 and CDR2 sequences are MGHRA and YSYEKL. The CDR3 spans 17 residues. V lost 1 base to trimming and J lost 6 bases; unmatched junction nucleotides: 11. CDR3 coding DNA: TGCGCCAGCAGCCAAGGAGGAGCGGGGGGGCAATCTAAGACCCAGTACTTC. Its translation is CASSQGGAGGQSKTQYF.

This clone was detected once. The chain carries TRBV6-5 and TRBJ2-5, with D possibly being TRBD2 (5 bases). There are 15 residues in the CDR3. In germline, CDR1 is MNHEY, CDR2 SVGAGI. V lost 4 bases, J lost 5 bases, and 17 bases lay in between. Written as DNA, the CDR3 is TGTGCCAGCAGTTCCACGGAGATGGGCGGGGAGACCCAGTACTTC. Its protein is CASSSTEMGGETQYF.

V and J are TRBV19 and TRBJ2-2, with unresolved D. Per the germline V gene, CDR1 is LNHDA and CDR2 is SQIVND (reference sequence). The CDR3 totals 14 residues. With 1 base removed from V and 3 bases from J, the gap between germline ends came to 6 bases. The CDR3 loop reads CASSIGHDTGELFF. The CDR3 region has the DNA TGTGCCAGTAGTATAGGACACGACACCGGGGAGCTGTTTTTT.

The chain has TRBV5-4 and TRBJ2-6; D is perhaps TRBD1 (6 bases). Germline V gene data show CDR1 as SGHNT and CDR2 as YYREEE (reference sequence). The ends were cut back, 0 bases at V and 3 bases at J, with 10 bases in the middle. CDR3 size: 16 residues. CDR3 residues: CASSLAGVDGANVLTF. DNA of the CDR3: TGTGCCAGCAGCTTGGCAGGGGTAGATGGGGCCAACGTCCTGACTTTC.

The chain links TRBV6-5 to TRBJ1-5; maybe TRBD1 (6 bases). CDR1 is MNHEY and CDR2 is SVGAGI in the germline V gene. This CDR3 contains 16 residues. Trimming took off 4 bases at V and 0 bases at J, with 13 bases between the two ends. The CDR3 loop reads CASSSGDRRSNQPQHF. Here the CDR3 DNA reads TGTGCCAGCAGTTCAGGGGACCGTCGTAGCAATCAGCCCCAGCATTTT.

The J gene is TRBJ1-6, the V gene TRBV9; D ambiguous. V lost 4 bases, J lost 10 bases, and 12 bases lay in between. CDR3 length: 13 amino acids. Per the germline V gene, CDR1 is SGDLS and CDR2 is YYNGEE. DNA for the CDR3: TGTGCCAGCAGCCCTACCGACGGGTCACCCCTCCACTTT. Translating it yields CASSPTDGSPLHF.

The chain has TRBV6-2 or TRBV6-3 and TRBJ1-5; D is undetermined. V shed 4 bases and J shed 8 bases, with 9 bases lying between them. This CDR3 has 12 amino acids. Germline CDR1 and CDR2: MNHEY and SVGEGT. As DNA, the CDR3 is TGTGCCAGCAGTTCTTTAAGAGAGCCCCAGCATTTT. Translated: CASSSLREPQHF.

V and J are TRBV3-1 (or the pseudogene TRBV3-2) and TRBJ1-6; possible D gene TRBD1, 5 bases. V lost 1 base and J lost 10, with 14 bases in between. CDR3 length: 15 residues. Germline CDR1 reads LGHDT; CDR2 reads YNNKEL (reference sequence). CDR3 loop: CASSQVSDNLSPLHF. For the CDR3, the DNA is TGTGCCAGCAGCCAAGTCTCGGACAACTTATCACCCCTCCACTTT.

This clone appeared once. The chain uses TRBV2 and TRBJ2-5, with D possibly being TRBD1 (6 bases). Trimming cost V 7 bases and J 2 bases, with 14 bases left between them. Germline loops: CDR1 SNHLY, CDR2 FYNNEI. The CDR3 contains 14 residues. The CDR3 protein is CASKFWDTQETQYF. The CDR3 nucleotides are TGTGCCAGCAAGTTCTGGGACACTCAAGAGACCCAGTACTTC.

V gene TRBV6-2 or TRBV6-3 combines with J gene TRBJ1-5; D remains ambiguous. V was cut by 2 bases and J by 4 bases, with 12 bases left in between. The CDR3 covers 15 residues. CDR1 MNHEY and CDR2 SVGEGT come from the germline V gene. The CDR3 DNA is TGTGCCAGCAGTTACGAGGTAGCGCGAAATCAGCCCCAGCATTTT. As protein: CASSYEVARNQPQHF.

The rearrangement joins TRBV9 to TRBJ2-3; 8 bases are shared with TRBD2. Germline CDR1 SGDLS, CDR2 YYNGEE. This CDR3 spans 16 amino acids. Losses at the gene ends were 2 bases for V and 4 bases for J; bases not matched to a gene: 9. The CDR3 DNA reads as TGTGCCAGCAGCGTTGGCTTCGCGGGGGGAGCAGATACGCAGTATTTT. It encodes CASSVGFAGGADTQYF.

The DNA for the CDR3 is TGCAGCGTTCTGACAGGGAATAATTCACCCCTCCACTTT. Its protein is CSVLTGNNSPLHF. The V and J genes are TRBV29-1 and TRBJ1-6; 7 nucleotides align to TRBD1. Germline assignment: CDR1 SQVTM and CDR2 ANQGSEA. The ends lost 5 bases at V and 5 bases at J; junction bases unmatched: 3. CDR3 length equals 13 residues.

The chain couples TRBV19 to TRBJ2-5, with D perhaps matching TRBD2 (7 bases). The CDR3 loop spans 13 amino acids. Germline V gene data show CDR1 as LNHDA and CDR2 as SQIVND (reference sequence). Trimming shortened V by 4 bases and J by 5 bases, and 11 bases separated the two germline ends. CDR3: CASSKQGGETQYF. The CDR3 DNA sequence: TGTGCCAGTAGTAAACAGGGAGGGGAGACCCAGTACTTC.

The table lists this clone with a few counts. J is TRBJ1-2 and V is TRBV28; 7 bases line up with TRBD1. CDR1 and CDR2 from the germline V gene are MDHEN and SYDVKM. The CDR3 spans 16 residues. The J segment lost 0 bases and the V segment lost 2 bases, leaving 6 bases of the junction unmatched. Written as DNA, the CDR3 is TGTGCCAGCAGTTTAGGGACAGTAAGAACTAACTATGGCTACACCTTC. Translating gives CASSLGTVRTNYGYTF.

The V and J genes are TRBV7-2 and TRBJ2-1; 10 bases fit TRBD2. This CDR3 comprises 15 residues. V dropped 5 bases and J dropped 5; count of bases not matched to a gene: 6. From germline, CDR1 is SGHTA and CDR2 FQGNSA. CDR3 bases: TGTGCCAGCAGCGCAACTAGCGGGGCGAACAATGAGCAGTTCTTC. Translating gives CASSATSGANNEQFF. Looking up the rest from reference TRBV7-2 and TRBJ2-1 gives the full variable domain: GAGVSQSPSNKVTEKGKDVELRCDPISGHTALYWYRQSLGQGLEFLIYFQGNSAPDKSGLPSDRFSAERTGGSVSTLTIQRTQQEDSAVYLCASSATSGANNEQFFGPGTRLTVL.